Below are 19 T cell receptor beta chains sequenced from a single sample in a study of blood T cell repertoires in COVID-19. Repertoires were generated with immunoSEQ multiplex PCR, while TCRdb's copy carries only in-frame clones and drops some. The table shows approximately 250,000 clones, with roughly 83% occurring only once. The source material was peripheral blood. The receptor set was obtained from an elderly woman with COVID-19, enrolled during active disease.

The chain joins TRBV19 to TRBJ1-1; maybe TRBD1 (5 bases). CDR1 is LNHDA, CDR2 SQIVND, per germline (reference sequence). Trimming took 2 bases from V and 11 from J, leaving 9 bases between them. The CDR3 spans 11 residues. Here the CDR3 reads CASSITGGAFF. CDR3 DNA: TGTGCCAGTAGTATAACCGGGGGGGCTTTCTTT. Complete variable domain (other parts from reference TRBV19 and TRBJ1-1): DGGITQSPKYLFRKEGQNVTLSCEQNLNHDAMYWYRQDPGQGLRLIYYSQIVNDFQKGDIAEGYSVSREKKESFPLTVTSAQKNPTAFYLCASSITGGAFFGQGTRLTVV.

As regards this clone: Other DNA variants within this sample encode the same CDR3. The J gene is TRBJ2-1, the V gene TRBV4-1, with 11 bases fitting TRBD2. CDR3 length: 16 amino acids. In germline, CDR1 is MGHRA, CDR2 YSYEKL. The V segment lost 1 base and the J segment 4 bases; nucleotides outside the gene matches: 3. This CDR3 is CASSQGLAGFYNEQFF. CDR3 nucleotide sequence: TGCGCCAGCAGCCAAGGACTAGCGGGATTTTACAATGAGCAGTTCTTC.

This clone was detected only once. This chain connects TRBV30 to TRBJ1-2, with 12 bases matching TRBD1. CDR1 is GTSNPN and CDR2 is SVGIG in the germline V gene (reference sequence). With V trimmed by 1 base and J by 4 bases, 10 bases remained unmatched. CDR3 size: 17 residues. CDR3 nucleotide sequence: TGTGCCTGGAGTGCGGGTTTGGGACAGGGGGCCCTCTATGGCTACACCTTC. This encodes CAWSAGLGQGALYGYTF.

This chain uses TRBV10-2 with TRBJ2-3; 7 bases line up with TRBD1. The CDR3 covers 13 residues. The trim removed 6 bases at V and 3 bases at J, leaving 3 bases unmatched. Germline assignment: CDR1 WSHSY and CDR2 SAAADI. CDR3 in amino acids: CASRKTGTDTQYF. The CDR3 DNA is TGCGCCAGCAGGAAGACAGGGACAGATACGCAGTATTTT.

V gene TRBV28 combines with J gene TRBJ1-3; D is unresolved. Germline loops: CDR1 MDHEN, CDR2 SYDVKM. The CDR3 sequence is 17 residues long. The germline V and J ends were trimmed by 5 bases and 0 bases, with 17 bases remaining between them. The CDR3 here is CASSRPGREPSGNTIYF. The CDR3 DNA reads TGTGCCAGCAGTCGGCCCGGACGGGAGCCCTCTGGAAACACCATATATTTT.

This clone was found once. This sequence joins TRBV28 and TRBJ1-2, with D maybe TRBD1 (6 bases). Trimming left V 6 bases short and J 4 bases short, with 12 bases between. The CDR3 extends over 13 amino acids. CDR1 and CDR2 from the germline V gene are MDHEN and SYDVKM. The CDR3 sequence: CASRPDSLYGYTF. CDR3 sequence (DNA): TGTGCCAGCAGACCGGACAGCCTCTATGGCTACACCTTC.

The rearrangement links TRBV4-2 to TRBJ1-6; 7 bases are a match to TRBD1. This CDR3 has 17 residues. The germline V gene has CDR1 LGHNA and CDR2 YNFKEQ. J lost 7 bases, V lost 0 bases, and 9 bases had no gene match. The CDR3 nucleotides are TGTGCCAGCAGCCAAGACGAGGGGGCCTCGGGGAATTCACCCCTCCACTTT. It translates to CASSQDEGASGNSPLHF.

The chain has TRBV6-5 and TRBJ2-2, with TRBD1 as a possible D gene (5 bases). The V end was cut by 0 bases, the J end by 6 bases, with 11 bases between. The germline V gene has CDR1 MNHEY and CDR2 SVGAGI. The CDR3 length is 15 residues. The CDR3 DNA reads as TGTGCCAGCAGTTACTCGTTCAGGGCGGCCGGGGAGCTGTTTTTT. Amino acid sequence: CASSYSFRAAGELFF.

The genes are TRBV7-7 and TRBJ2-2, with D tentatively TRBD1 (6 bases). The CDR3 consists of 15 residues. Germline values: CDR1 SSHAT, CDR2 FNYEAQ (reference sequence). V was cut by 5 bases and J by 0 bases, with 10 bases left in between. CDR3 residues: CASSVDSSNTGELFF. The DNA for the CDR3 is TGTGCCAGCAGCGTGGACAGTTCGAACACCGGGGAGCTGTTTTTT.

This clone was counted a few times. V and J are TRBV2 and TRBJ1-2; D is uncertain. CDR1 and CDR2 from the germline V gene are SNHLY and FYNNEI. This CDR3 has 12 amino acids. Between the trimmed V and J ends, which lost 3 bases and 4 bases, there was a span of 6 bases. CDR3 nucleotides: TGTGCCAGCAGTGATTCAGGCTATGGCTACACCTTC. Translating gives CASSDSGYGYTF.

This chain joins TRBV20-1 and TRBJ1-5; D ambiguous. The CDR3 sequence is 15 residues long. V shed 3 bases and J shed 0 bases, with 12 bases lying between them. Per the germline V gene, CDR1 is DFQATT and CDR2 is SNEGSKA (reference sequence). CDR3 amino acids: CSASNVDYSNQPQHF. CDR3 bases: TGCAGTGCTAGTAACGTAGACTATAGCAATCAGCCCCAGCATTTT.

J is TRBJ1-1 and V is TRBV5-1, with D maybe TRBD1 (5 bases). The V gene's germline CDR1 is SGHRS and CDR2 YFSETQ. The V gene lost 3 bases and the J gene lost 1 base, with 7 bases spanning the gap. The CDR3 covers 13 residues. The chain's CDR3 is CASSSGQNTEAFF. The CDR3 region has the DNA TGCGCCAGCAGCTCCGGACAGAACACTGAAGCTTTCTTT.

This clone was counted a single time. Distinct nucleotide sequences in the sample also encode this CDR3. The gene calls are TRBV5-1 and TRBJ2-1; D might be TRBD1 (6 bases). Germline CDR1 is SGHRS and CDR2 is YFSETQ. This CDR3 has 14 amino acids. Trimming stripped 0 bases from V and 2 bases from J, with 6 bases between. The chain's CDR3 is CASSLDRAYNEQFF. The CDR3, as DNA: TGCGCCAGCAGCTTGGACAGGGCCTACAATGAGCAGTTCTTC.

The chain carries TRBV19 and TRBJ1-5, with D perhaps matching TRBD1 (6 bases). V was trimmed by 3 bases and J by 0 bases, leaving 15 bases between them. The CDR3 sequence is 17 residues long. CDR1 and CDR2 (germline): LNHDA, SQIVND (reference sequence). This CDR3 reads CASSIYRTVNSNQPQHF. DNA for the CDR3: TGTGCCAGTAGTATTTATCGGACAGTCAATAGCAATCAGCCCCAGCATTTT.

This chain connects TRBV28 to TRBJ1-4; 7 bases are shared with TRBD1. This CDR3 spans 17 amino acids. V shed 3 bases, J shed 8 bases, and the junction held 15 bases outside the gene matches. Germline CDR1 is MDHEN and CDR2 is SYDVKM. The CDR3, as DNA: TGTGCCAGCAGTTTTAGACAGGGTACCCGGGATAGAGAAAAACTGTTTTTT. It encodes CASSFRQGTRDREKLFF. The whole variable domain, filled in from reference TRBV28 and TRBJ1-4, reads DVKVTQSSRYLVKRTGEKVFLECVQDMDHENMFWYRQDPGLGLRLIYFSYDVKMKEKGDIPEGYSVSREKKERFSLILESASTNQTSMYLCASSFRQGTRDREKLFFGSGTQLSVL.

This chain connects TRBV7-2 to TRBJ1-1; the D is unclear. V was trimmed by 2 bases and J by 1 base, leaving 14 bases between them. CDR1 and CDR2 (germline): SGHTA, FQGNSA. The CDR3 spans 16 residues. CDR3 amino acids: CASSLWKAGGNTEAFF. CDR3 bases: TGTGCCAGCAGCTTATGGAAGGCAGGTGGGAACACTGAAGCTTTCTTT.

The CDR3 DNA reads as TGTGCCAGTACCTTACGCGGGACCACTAATTCACCCCTCCACTTT. Amino acid sequence: CASTLRGTTNSPLHF. The chain combines TRBV19 with TRBJ1-6; tentatively, D is TRBD1 (5 bases). V shed 7 bases and J shed 6 bases, with 16 bases lying between them. Germline V gene lookup returns CDR1 LNHDA and CDR2 SQIVND (reference sequence). The CDR3 spans 15 residues. Combining the CDR3 with reference TRBV19 and TRBJ1-6 gives the whole variable domain DGGITQSPKYLFRKEGQNVTLSCEQNLNHDAMYWYRQDPGQGLRLIYYSQIVNDFQKGDIAEGYSVSREKKESFPLTVTSAQKNPTAFYLCASTLRGTTNSPLHFGNGTRLTVT.

This chain links TRBV2 with TRBJ2-7; maybe TRBD1 (5 bases). V was pared by 4 bases and J by 7 bases, with 14 bases between. The germline CDR1 and CDR2 sequences are SNHLY and FYNNEI. The CDR3 totals 13 residues. This CDR3 is CASSGSGQQEQYF. The CDR3 DNA sequence: TGTGCCAGCAGTGGTTCAGGGCAGCAAGAGCAGTACTTC. The full variable domain, with the rest looked up from reference TRBV2 and TRBJ2-7, is EPEVTQTPSHQVTQMGQEVILRCVPISNHLYFYWYRQILGQKVEFLVSFYNNEISEKSEIFDDQFSVERPDGSNFTLKIRSTKLEDSAMYFCASSGSGQQEQYFGPGTRLTVT.

The rearrangement joins TRBV19 to TRBJ1-4, with TRBD1 identical over 7 bases. The germline V gene has CDR1 LNHDA and CDR2 SQIVND (reference sequence). The V and J ends lost 5 bases and 2 bases, in that order; junction bases with no gene match: 2. This CDR3 is built from 14 residues. The CDR3 reads CASSLTGTNEKLFF. For the CDR3, the DNA is TGTGCCAGTAGTTTGACAGGGACTAATGAAAAACTGTTTTTT.